Sequencing of this T cell receptor beta chain was carried out in a study of T cells expressing NK-cell markers. 5'RACE template switching with UMIs produced the TCR beta cDNA. TCRdb reprocessed the 5' RACE reads, with one entry per CDR3 protein and no DNA. The sample totals fewer than 550,000 distinct CDR3 sequences. The sequenced material came from blood T cells: a sorted CD56 or NKG2C T cell subset, CD4+ or CD8+ T cells, or bulk PBMC T cells (not recorded which). This TCR came from a woman between 45 and 60 years old in good health.

This CDR3 is CASNSQRGRSLNQPQHF. This rearrangement joins TRBV7-9 to TRBJ1-5. The CDR3 has 17 residues. Looked up from germline, CDR1 is SEHNR and CDR2 is FQNEAQ (reference sequence).